The clone carrying this T cell receptor beta chain was seen a handful of times. Antigen specificity is unknown. The data stem from a study of cytomegalovirus exposure and HLA in healthy donors. Whole-study context: Earlier sequencing of some 170 million T cells yielded nearly 120 million unique TCR beta sequences.

Findings and limits, study-wide: Earlier results showed most TCR beta V segments being productive about 87% or about 30% of the time.

Germline V gene lookup returns CDR1 SGHTA and CDR2 FQGTGA. The CDR3 sequence is 16 residues long. V gave up 5 bases and J gave up 4 bases; unmatched junction bases: 9. The PCR was carried out with 60 Vbeta primers and 13 Jbeta primers. The protocol was immunoSEQ multiplex PCR, while the TCRdb copy is restricted to in-frame clones and leaves out a portion. This sample has about 76,000 clones, with around three quarters found just once. Everyone who donated was a healthy bone marrow donor. The chain links TRBV7-3 to TRBJ2-2; 8 nucleotides line up with TRBD1. The specimen sequenced was PBMCs. This clonotype was obtained from a male donor in good health and CMV-seropositive. CDR3: CASSPELTGATGELFF. The CDR3 bases are TGTGCCAGCAGCCCCGAATTGACAGGGGCCACCGGGGAGCTGTTTTTT.